These 19 T cell receptor beta chains share one sample of origin, sequenced in a study of T cell responses to AZD1222 COVID-19 vaccine. Profiled with immunoSEQ multiplex PCR; TCRdb holds only in-frame clones, not every one. The profile shows some 180,000 clones, about nine tenths of them singletons. This material consisted of peripheral blood, taken on day 0 of AZD1222 vaccination. Receptor source: an adult in good health.

V usage is TRBV12-3 or TRBV12-4 and J usage is TRBJ1-2; 10 bases are a match to TRBD1. The CDR3 spans 13 residues. V gave up 8 bases and J gave up 4 bases; unmatched junction bases: 4. CDR3 residues: CASGTGAGYGYTF. In DNA form, the CDR3 reads TGTGCCAGCGGGACAGGGGCGGGCTATGGCTACACCTTC.

This rearrangement joins TRBV7-9 to TRBJ2-1; a possible D gene is TRBD1 (6 bases). The CDR3 extends over 16 amino acids. The germline CDR1 and CDR2 sequences are SEHNR and FQNEAQ (reference sequence). V was pared by 5 bases and J by 15 bases, with 29 bases between. CDR3 sequence reads: CASSLPRDRLPRMRFF. The CDR3 DNA reads TGTGCCAGCAGCCTCCCACGTGACAGGCTACCCCGCATGCGGTTCTTC.

The chain employs TRBV12-3 or TRBV12-4 and TRBJ1-6, with D uncertain. The V and J ends lost 2 bases and 14 bases respectively, with 10 bases between them. The CDR3 extends over 12 amino acids. CDR3 DNA: TGTGCCAGCAGTTTACACAGTGCGGCCCTCCACTTT. The encoded protein is CASSLHSAALHF.

This sequence joins TRBV7-9 and TRBJ1-2; D ambiguous. Germline CDR1 reads SEHNR; CDR2 reads FQNEAQ (reference sequence). Trimming pared 1 base from V and 8 bases from J, leaving 8 bases between. There are 12 residues in the CDR3. The CDR3 sequence is CASSLDFRGYTF. For the CDR3, the DNA is TGTGCCAGCAGCTTAGATTTCAGGGGCTACACCTTC. Full variable domain (missing parts from reference TRBV7-9 and TRBJ1-2): DTGVSQNPRHKITKRGQNVTFRCDPISEHNRLYWYRQTLGQGPEFLTYFQNEAQLEKSRLLSDRFSAERPKGSFSTLEIQRTEQGDSAMYLCASSLDFRGYTFGSGTRLTVV.

This chain links TRBV9 with TRBJ2-1, with D perhaps TRBD2 (5 bases). The germline gives CDR1 SGDLS, CDR2 YYNGEE. The V gene lost 0 bases and the J gene lost 4 bases, with 8 bases spanning the gap. The length of the CDR3 is 14 residues. The CDR3 here is CASSVEDSYNEQFF. The CDR3 region has the DNA TGTGCCAGCAGCGTAGAGGACTCGTACAATGAGCAGTTCTTC.

The rearrangement uses TRBV29-1 and TRBJ1-1; a possible D gene is TRBD1 (5 bases). V gave up 7 bases and J gave up 2 bases, with 14 bases separating them. CDR1 SQVTM and CDR2 ANQGSEA come from the germline V gene. The CDR3 loop spans 13 amino acids. CDR3 DNA sequence: TGCAGCGCCGCCGGGACTCTTAACACTGAAGCTTTCTTT. Amino acids: CSAAGTLNTEAFF.

This chain connects TRBV18 to TRBJ2-7, with unresolved D. CDR1 and CDR2 (germline): KGHSH, LQKENI. The CDR3 spans 13 residues. V dropped 3 bases and J dropped 2 bases, with 8 bases sitting between them. CDR3 sequence: CASSPQEPYEQYF. CDR3 DNA sequence: TGTGCCAGCTCACCCCAAGAACCCTACGAGCAGTACTTC.

The rearrangement links TRBV27 to TRBJ1-2, with 7 bases that match TRBD1. Germline CDR1 reads MNHEY; CDR2 reads SMNVEV (reference sequence). The J segment lost 7 bases and the V segment lost 5 bases, leaving 4 bases of the junction unmatched. The CDR3 totals 12 residues. As DNA, the CDR3 is TGTGCCAGCAGTAATCACAGGGGTGGCTACACCTTC. Amino acids: CASSNHRGGYTF.

V is TRBV4-3 and J is TRBJ2-5; 8 bases agree with TRBD2. CDR1 LGHNA and CDR2 YSLEER come from the germline V gene. CDR3 length: 14 amino acids. V was clipped by 3 bases and J by 4 bases; unmatched bases: 4. CDR3 DNA sequence: TGCGCCAGCAGCCAGAACGGGGGGGGAGAGACCCAGTACTTC. It encodes CASSQNGGGETQYF.

The genes are TRBV6-5 and TRBJ1-3; D gene unclear. The V gene's germline CDR1 is MNHEY and CDR2 SVGAGI. Trimming left V 0 bases short and J 0 bases short, with 3 bases between. CDR3 size: 14 residues. CDR3 in amino acids: CASSYSSSGNTIYF. CDR3 bases: TGTGCCAGCAGTTACTCCAGCTCTGGAAACACCATATATTTT.

The chain has TRBV5-4 and TRBJ1-3; TRBD1 is a possible D gene (6 bases). The germline V gene encodes CDR1 SGHNT and CDR2 YYREEE (reference sequence). CDR3 length: 17 residues. The V end lost 4 bases, the J end lost 3 bases, and 20 bases lay between the germline ends. This chain's CDR3 is CASSPNLGGAFGNTIYF. The CDR3 DNA reads TGTGCCAGCAGCCCAAACCTGGGGGGGGCGTTTGGAAACACCATATATTTT.

The chain links TRBV10-3 to TRBJ1-2, with unresolved D. Trimming removed 0 bases at V and 5 bases at J, with 10 bases between. The CDR3 runs 14 residues. Germline loops: CDR1 ENHRY, CDR2 SYGVKD. The CDR3 nucleotides read TGTGCCATCAGTGAGTCGGAAACCTCGTATGGCTACACCTTC. Translated: CAISESETSYGYTF.

The chain carries TRBV5-1 and TRBJ1-6; 9 bases line up with TRBD1. Trimming took 6 bases from V and 7 from J; bases not matched to a gene: 11. This CDR3 is 16 amino acids long. The germline CDR1 and CDR2 sequences are SGHRS and YFSETQ. CDR3 bases: TGCGCCAGCAAGGGGGGACGGGACAGGGACAATTCACCCCTCCACTTT. Its protein is CASKGGRDRDNSPLHF.

The rearrangement links TRBV5-1 to TRBJ2-1; 14 nucleotides agree with TRBD2. V lost 4 bases, J lost 8 bases, and 8 bases stayed unmatched. Germline V gene sequence: CDR1 SGHRS, CDR2 YFSETQ. The CDR3 spans 16 residues. CDR3 loop: CASSLGLAGGEDEQFF. Written as DNA, the CDR3 is TGCGCCAGCAGCCTAGGACTAGCGGGAGGAGAGGATGAGCAGTTCTTC.

The chain combines TRBV5-4 with TRBJ2-3; 8 bases are shared with TRBD2. J lost 2 bases, V lost 4 bases, and 9 bases had no gene match. This CDR3 is 16 amino acids long. In germline, CDR1 is SGHNT, CDR2 YYREEE (reference sequence). The CDR3 loop reads CASSRVAGGDTDTQYF. Here the CDR3 DNA reads TGTGCCAGCAGCAGAGTGGCGGGGGGAGACACAGATACGCAGTATTTT.

V gene TRBV28 combines with J gene TRBJ1-1, with D hard to call. V shed 6 bases and J shed 0 bases, with 11 bases lying between them. Germline CDR1 is MDHEN and CDR2 is SYDVKM. The CDR3 runs to 14 residues. The CDR3: CASSPTRVNTEAFF. The CDR3 nucleotides are TGTGCCAGCAGCCCCACGAGGGTGAACACTGAAGCTTTCTTT.

The rearrangement joins TRBV9 to TRBJ2-3, with 8 bases identical to TRBD2. The CDR3 has 18 residues. Per the germline V gene, CDR1 is SGDLS and CDR2 is YYNGEE. After removal of 0 bases from V and 4 bases from J, the junction contained 13 bases not matched to a gene. CDR3 residues: CASSVDPLSGSGPDTQYF. The CDR3 bases are TGTGCCAGCAGCGTAGACCCTCTAAGCGGGAGTGGGCCAGATACGCAGTATTTT.

The chain couples TRBV6-1 to TRBJ2-1; TRBD2 matches at 14 bases. The V and J ends lost 1 base and 12 bases, in that order; junction bases with no gene match: 5. This CDR3 has 15 amino acids. CDR1 is MNHNS, CDR2 SASEGT, per germline. The CDR3 loop is CASSEGGTSGRRQFF. The CDR3 region has the DNA TGTGCCAGCAGTGAAGGAGGGACTAGCGGGAGAAGGCAGTTCTTC.

This sequence joins TRBV18 and TRBJ1-2; 8 bases line up with TRBD1. The germline gives CDR1 KGHSH, CDR2 LQKENI. CDR3 length: 14 amino acids. Trimming removed 2 bases from V and 8 bases from J; junction bases left unmatched: 7. CDR3 protein: CASSPSDRGVGYTF. CDR3 in DNA: TGTGCCAGCTCACCATCAGACAGGGGAGTCGGCTACACCTTC.